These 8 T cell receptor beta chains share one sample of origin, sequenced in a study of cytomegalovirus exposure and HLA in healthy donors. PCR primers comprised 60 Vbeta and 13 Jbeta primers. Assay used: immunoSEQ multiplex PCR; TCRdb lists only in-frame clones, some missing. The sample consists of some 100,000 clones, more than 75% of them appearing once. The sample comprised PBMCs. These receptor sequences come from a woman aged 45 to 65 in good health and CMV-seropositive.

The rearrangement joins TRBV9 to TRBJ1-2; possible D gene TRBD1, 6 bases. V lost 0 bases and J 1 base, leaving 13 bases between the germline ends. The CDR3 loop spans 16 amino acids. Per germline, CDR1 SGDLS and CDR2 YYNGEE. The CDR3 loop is CASSVDRGAGNYGYTF. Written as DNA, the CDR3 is TGTGCCAGCAGCGTAGATCGGGGGGCGGGTAACTATGGCTACACCTTC.

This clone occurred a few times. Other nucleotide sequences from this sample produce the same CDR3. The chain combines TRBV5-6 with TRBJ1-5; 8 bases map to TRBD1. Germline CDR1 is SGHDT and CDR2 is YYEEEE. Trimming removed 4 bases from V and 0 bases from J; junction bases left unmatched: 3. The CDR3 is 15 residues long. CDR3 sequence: CASSRQGLSNQPQHF. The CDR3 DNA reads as TGTGCCAGCAGCAGACAGGGGCTTAGCAATCAGCCCCAGCATTTT. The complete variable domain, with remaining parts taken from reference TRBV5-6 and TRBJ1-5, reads DAGVTQSPTHLIKTRGQQVTLRCSPKSGHDTVSWYQQALGQGPQFIFQYYEEEERQRGNFPDRFSGHQFPNYSSELNVNALLLGDSALYLCASSRQGLSNQPQHFGDGTRLSIL.

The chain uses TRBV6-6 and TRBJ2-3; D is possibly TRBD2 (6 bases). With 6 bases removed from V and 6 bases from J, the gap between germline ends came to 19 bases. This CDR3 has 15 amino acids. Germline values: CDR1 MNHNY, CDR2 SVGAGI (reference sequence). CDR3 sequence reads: CASRPRTIPADTQYF. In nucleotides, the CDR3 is TGTGCCAGCAGGCCAAGGACTATCCCGGCGGATACGCAGTATTTT.

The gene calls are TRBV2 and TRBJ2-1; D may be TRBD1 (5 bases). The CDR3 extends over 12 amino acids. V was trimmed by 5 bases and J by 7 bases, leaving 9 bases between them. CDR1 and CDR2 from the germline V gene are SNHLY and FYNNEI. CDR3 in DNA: TGTGCCAGCAGTATACAGGTGAATGAGCAGTTCTTC. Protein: CASSIQVNEQFF. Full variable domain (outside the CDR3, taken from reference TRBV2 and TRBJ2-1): EPEVTQTPSHQVTQMGQEVILRCVPISNHLYFYWYRQILGQKVEFLVSFYNNEISEKSEIFDDQFSVERPDGSNFTLKIRSTKLEDSAMYFCASSIQVNEQFFGPGTRLTVL.

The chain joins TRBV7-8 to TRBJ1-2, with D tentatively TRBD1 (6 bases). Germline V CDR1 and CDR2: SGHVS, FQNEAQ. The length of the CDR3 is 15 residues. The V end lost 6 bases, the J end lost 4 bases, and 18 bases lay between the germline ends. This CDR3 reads CASSYRVSLRYGYTF. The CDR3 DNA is TGTGCCAGCAGTTACAGGGTGTCCCTACGCTATGGCTACACCTTC. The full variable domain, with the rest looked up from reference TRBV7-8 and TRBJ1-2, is GAGVSQSPRYKVAKRGQDVALRCDPISGHVSLFWYQQALGQGPEFLTYFQNEAQLDKSGLPSDRFFAERPEGSVSTLKIQRTQQEDSAVYLCASSYRVSLRYGYTFGSGTRLTVV.

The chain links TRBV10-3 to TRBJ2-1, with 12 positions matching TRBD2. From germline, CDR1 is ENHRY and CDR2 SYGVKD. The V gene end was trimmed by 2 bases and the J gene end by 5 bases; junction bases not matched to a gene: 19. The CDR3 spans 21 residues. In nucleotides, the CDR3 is TGTGCCATCAGTGAGCTTAGGACTAGCGGGACTATCCTCCCTACAAACAATGAGCAGTTCTTC. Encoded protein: CAISELRTSGTILPTNNEQFF.

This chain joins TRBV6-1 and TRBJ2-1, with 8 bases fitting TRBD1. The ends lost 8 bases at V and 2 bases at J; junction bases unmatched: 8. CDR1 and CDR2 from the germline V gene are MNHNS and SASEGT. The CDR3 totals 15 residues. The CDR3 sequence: CASGSGTGAYNEQFF. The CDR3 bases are TGTGCCAGCGGTTCCGGGACAGGAGCCTACAATGAGCAGTTCTTC.

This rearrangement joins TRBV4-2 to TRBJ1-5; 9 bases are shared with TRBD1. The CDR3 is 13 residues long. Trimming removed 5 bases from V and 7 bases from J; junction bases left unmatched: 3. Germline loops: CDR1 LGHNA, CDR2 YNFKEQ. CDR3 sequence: CASSYGQGQPQHF. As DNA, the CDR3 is TGTGCCAGCAGCTACGGACAGGGGCAGCCCCAGCATTTT.